This entry describes one T cell receptor beta chain. These data are taken from a study of cytomegalovirus exposure and HLA in healthy donors. Turning to the study itself: A data release that came early held some 79 million unique TCRs from HLA-typed donors. The study placed 80% to 90% of its approximately 380 genotyped donors in the Caucasian-associated ancestry cluster.

V lost 0 bases and J lost 2, with 15 bases in between. Germline CDR1 reads SGHRS; CDR2 reads YFSETQ. CDR3 length: 16 residues. Amplification used 60 Vbeta primers and 13 Jbeta primers. TCRdb's copy holds only in-frame clones and misses some; the assay was immunoSEQ multiplex PCR. Altogether some 180,000 clones are present, approximately 78% being singletons, with the ten largest covering 1.5% to 2%. The chain carries TRBV5-1 and TRBJ2-7, with D maybe TRBD1 (5 bases). The receptor was isolated from a woman between 18 and 29 years old in good health and CMV-seronegative. Input material: PBMCs. The CDR3 sequence is CASSLEPREGTYEQYF. The DNA for the CDR3 is TGCGCCAGCAGCTTGGAGCCCAGGGAAGGAACCTACGAGCAGTACTTC.